This passage covers 27 T cell receptor beta chains from one sample sequenced in a study of T cell clonality in common variable immunodeficiency. Data came from immunoSEQ multiplex PCR; TCRdb stores just in-frame clones and leaves some out. Singletons are absent from the sample, which has 39,000 or so clones. Sequencing was done on a sample of peripheral blood mononuclear cells. All receptors come from a person between 18 and 75 years old in good health.

Sample share makes this clone medium-sized (0.01 to 0.1%). A junction boundary mismatches the germline segment, possibly from a read error. The read halts 3 residues ahead of the CDR3 end, with the missing end drawn from the germline J gene. This sequence joins TRBV20-1 and TRBJ2-3, with unresolved D. The germline CDR1 and CDR2 sequences are DFQATT and SNEGSKA (reference sequence). The CDR3 is 15 amino acids. CDR3 amino acids: CSARDRARSTNTQYF. CDR3 DNA, as far as it was read: TGCAGTGCTAGAGATCGTGCTAGATCCACAAATACG.

This clone came up many times. The sequenced CDR3 bases are TGCAGTGCCCGAGCGGGAGGGAGCTCCTACAATGAG. Protein product: CSARAGGSSYNE. The entire CDR3 sequence reads CSARAGGSSYNEQFF. The rearrangement uses TRBV20-1 and TRBJ2-1, with TRBD2 identical over 10 bases. The DNA ends 3 residues before the CDR3 does, and the rest of the CDR3 is filled in from the germline J gene. V gave up 6 bases and J gave up 0 bases; unmatched junction bases: 5. The length of the CDR3 is 15 residues. Germline CDR1 reads DFQATT; CDR2 reads SNEGSKA (reference sequence).

There are a few counts of this clone. The CDR3 extends 3 residues past the end of the read, so its final part is completed from the germline J gene. The chain links TRBV13 to TRBJ1-1; tentative D call: TRBD1 (6 bases). Germline V gene sequence: CDR1 PRHDT, CDR2 FYEKMQ (reference sequence). CDR3 size: 22 residues. The DNA read from the CDR3 is TGTGCCAGCAGCTTAGGGCGAGGTGTCAAGGGGGGTCTAGCGGGACGCTCCTACGAG. This sequence encodes CASSLGRGVKGGLAGRSYE. The CDR3 reads in full as CASSLGRGVKGGLAGRSYEAFF.

This clone was counted ten times or more. The read ends 3 residues shy of where the CDR3 ends; the end is completed using the germline J gene. This chain uses TRBV20-1 with TRBJ2-2; 11 bases match TRBD1. The CDR3 length is 20 residues. Germline V gene lookup returns CDR1 DFQATT and CDR2 SNEGSKA (reference sequence). The DNA read from the CDR3 is TGCAGTGCTAGAGGCCTTTTGGGGCCTCGGGACAGGGGGGATAATTCACCG. Translated, it gives CSARGLLGPRDRGDNSP. The CDR3 reads in full as CSARGLLGPRDRGDNSPLFF.

About this clone: Read data end 3 residues before the CDR3 end; the end is taken from the germline J gene. The chain links TRBV7-9 to TRBJ1-4; 9 bases are a match to TRBD1. The length of the CDR3 is 14 residues. In germline, CDR1 is SEHNR, CDR2 FQNEAQ (reference sequence). The sequenced part of the CDR3 DNA is TGTGCCAGCAGCTCAACCGGGACAGGGAATCAA. This encodes CASSSTGTGNQ. The full CDR3 protein is CASSSTGTGNQLFF.

This clone has a handful of counts. The read ends 3 residues early relative to the CDR3; the germline J gene fills the gap. This rearrangement joins TRBV19 to TRBJ1-5, with 7 bases fitting TRBD1. The CDR3 runs to 19 residues. Trimming took 2 bases from V and 1 from J; bases not matched to a gene: 14. From germline, CDR1 is LNHDA and CDR2 SQIVND (reference sequence). CDR3 sequence reads: CASSIKGTATLKSNQPQHF. Incomplete CDR3 DNA: TGTGCCAGTAGTATAAAGGGGACAGCCACTCTAAAAAGCAATCAGCCC.

This clone was picked up many times. The CDR3 end falls 3 residues outside the read, so it is completed with the germline J gene. The chain has TRBV3-1 (or the pseudogene TRBV3-2) and TRBJ2-5; D is undetermined. Trimming stripped 0 bases from V and 5 bases from J, with 4 bases between. CDR1 is LGHDT and CDR2 is YNNKEL in the germline V gene (reference sequence). CDR3 length: 12 residues. The sequenced part of the CDR3 DNA is TGTGCCAGCAGCCAAGATTCTGAGACC. It encodes CASSQDSET. The complete CDR3 protein is CASSQDSETQYF.

This clone appeared many times. From the germline J gene comes the end of the CDR3, since the read stops 3 residues before it. This chain links TRBV5-1 with TRBJ2-4, with 9 positions matching TRBD2. The V gene end was trimmed by 2 bases and the J gene end by 0 bases; junction bases not matched to a gene: 6. Germline V gene sequence: CDR1 SGHRS, CDR2 YFSETQ. The CDR3 totals 17 residues. The sequenced part of the CDR3 DNA is TGCGCCAGCAGCTTCGCGACGACTAGCGGAGCCAAAAACATT. This gives the protein CASSFATTSGAKNI. The entire CDR3 protein is CASSFATTSGAKNIQYF.

This clone has at least ten counts. Read data end 3 residues before the CDR3 end; the end is taken from the germline J gene. The chain is built from TRBV5-8 and TRBJ1-1; D perhaps matches TRBD1 (6 bases). The germline V gene has CDR1 SGHTS and CDR2 YDEGEE. There are 14 residues in the CDR3. V gave up 4 bases and J gave up 6 bases, with 16 bases separating them. CDR3 in amino acids: CASSRLQGISEAFF. CDR3 DNA (partial): TGTGCCAGCAGCCGACTACAGGGAATCTCTGAA.

This clone has a count of ten or more. The sequenced part of the CDR3 DNA is TGTGCCAGTAGTATCAAACTAGCGGGAAGCTCCTACAATGAG. Translating it yields CASSIKLAGSSYNE. The entire CDR3 reads CASSIKLAGSSYNEQFF. The chain uses TRBV19 and TRBJ2-1; TRBD2 agrees at 10 bases. The observed sequence ends 3 residues before the CDR3 terminus, with the missing tail filled in from the germline J gene. With V trimmed by 3 bases and J by 0 bases, 5 bases remained unmatched. This CDR3 contains 17 residues. Germline V gene lookup returns CDR1 LNHDA and CDR2 SQIVND (reference sequence).

This clone has a count of ten or more. The DNA ends 3 residues before the CDR3 does, and the rest of the CDR3 is filled in from the germline J gene. The chain joins TRBV2 to TRBJ1-1, with a tentative D call TRBD1 (5 bases). V was cut by 9 bases and J by 2 bases, with 7 bases left in between. The V gene's germline CDR1 is SNHLY and CDR2 FYNNEI. The CDR3 runs 11 residues. Partial CDR3 DNA: TGTGCCAGTGACAGCAACACTGAA. It translates to CASDSNTE. The entire CDR3 sequence reads CASDSNTEAFF.

About this clone: The CDR3 end falls 3 residues outside the read, so it is completed with the germline J gene. The V gene is TRBV18, the J gene TRBJ2-1; D may be TRBD2 (6 bases). The CDR3 runs 15 residues. Trimming shortened V by 3 bases and J by 8 bases, and 17 bases separated the two germline ends. Germline V CDR1 and CDR2: KGHSH, LQKENI. CDR3 DNA, as far as it was read: TGTGCCAGCTCACCCCAACTCGCGGGGTCCGATGAG. Translation: CASSPQLAGSDE. In full, the CDR3 is CASSPQLAGSDEQFF.

This clone occurred a few times. The read ends 3 residues early relative to the CDR3; the germline J gene fills the gap. The chain combines TRBV19 with TRBJ2-2; TRBD2 might be the D (6 bases). The CDR3 has 15 residues. Germline V gives CDR1 LNHDA, CDR2 SQIVND (reference sequence). The part of the CDR3 DNA that was read is TGTGCCAGTAGTTTACCGGGACTTGGTAATTCACCG. The encoded protein is CASSLPGLGNSP. The whole CDR3 reads CASSLPGLGNSPLFF. Variable domain in full (rest from reference TRBV19 and TRBJ2-2): DGGITQSPKYLFRKEGQNVTLSCEQNLNHDAMYWYRQDPGQGLRLIYYSQIVNDFQKGDIAEGYSVSREKKESFPLTVTSAQKNPTAFYLCASSLPGLGNSPLFFGEGSRLTVL.

This clone was seen many times. The CDR3 end lies 3 residues beyond the end of the read and is filled in from the germline J gene. J is TRBJ1-1 and V is TRBV29-1; a possible D gene is TRBD1 (6 bases). The V gene's germline CDR1 is SQVTM and CDR2 ANQGSEA. Between the trimmed V and J ends, which lost 8 bases and 0 bases, there was a span of 16 bases. CDR3 length equals 14 residues. The sequenced CDR3 bases are TGCAGCTCCGTCGGGGGGCTGATGAACACTGAA. Protein sequence: CSSVGGLMNTE. The CDR3, in full, reads CSSVGGLMNTEAFF.

This clone came up many times. The CDR3 goes on 3 residues after the read ends, and that part is filled in from the germline J gene. The same CDR3 arises from other DNA sequences in this sample as well. The J gene is TRBJ1-3, the V gene TRBV5-1; D gene ambiguous. The V and J ends lost 4 bases and 7 bases respectively, with 9 bases between them. The CDR3 extends over 12 amino acids. CDR1 and CDR2 (germline): SGHRS, YFSETQ. CDR3 protein: CASSPAGNTIYF. The DNA read from the CDR3 is TGCGCCAGCAGCCCCGCGGGGAACACC.

On this clone: Read sequence stops 3 residues before the CDR3 end, and the germline J gene provides the missing end. This rearrangement joins TRBV7-9 to TRBJ2-5; TRBD2 agrees at 12 bases. The CDR3 contains 15 residues. Germline trimming cut 4 bases from V and 5 bases from J; bases unmatched to any gene: 5. Germline CDR1 and CDR2: SEHNR and FQNEAQ (reference sequence). Incomplete CDR3 DNA: TGTGCCAGCAGCTCGGTCCTAGCGGGGGGGGAGACC. Protein sequence: CASSSVLAGGET. The whole CDR3 reads CASSSVLAGGETQYF.

This clone was seen a handful of times. The read terminates 3 residues ahead of where the CDR3 ends, so the germline J gene completes it. The chain combines TRBV2 with TRBJ1-2; D is possibly TRBD1 (6 bases). Germline CDR1 is SNHLY and CDR2 is FYNNEI. V was trimmed by 8 bases and J by 4 bases, leaving 17 bases between them. CDR3 size: 14 residues. CDR3 region: CASRPLGAGYGYTF. The CDR3 DNA, read in part, is TGTGCCAGCCGTCCGTTGGGGGCAGGCTATGGC.

The table lists this clone with a few counts. At one end the junction does not follow the germline gene, possibly because of a read error. Coverage ceases 3 residues before the CDR3 finishes, and the germline J gene fills in the end. This chain links TRBV7-9 with TRBJ1-1, with D possibly being TRBD1 (5 bases). The germline V gene encodes CDR1 SEHNR and CDR2 FQNEAQ (reference sequence). The CDR3 runs to 12 residues. The CDR3 here is CSSTQSGVRAFF. The sequenced CDR3 bases are TGTTCCAGCACCCAATCGGGGGTAAGA.

This clone was seen ten or more times. The DNA ends 3 residues before the CDR3 does, and the rest of the CDR3 is filled in from the germline J gene. The chain couples TRBV29-1 to TRBJ1-3; D is possibly TRBD1 (5 bases). V shed 6 bases and J shed 0 bases, with 12 bases lying between them. Germline V gene data show CDR1 as SQVTM and CDR2 as ANQGSEA. This CDR3 is built from 14 residues. The sequenced CDR3 bases are TGCAGCGTCCAGGGCCGCCTCTCTGGAAACACC. Its translation is CSVQGRLSGNT. The CDR3 in full is CSVQGRLSGNTIYF. Together with reference TRBV29-1 and TRBJ1-3, the CDR3 gives the full variable domain: SAVISQKPSRDICQRGTSLTIQCQVDSQVTMMFWYRQQPGQSLTLIATANQGSEATYESGFVIDKFPISRPNLTFSTLTVSNMSPEDSSIYLCSVQGRLSGNTIYFGEGSWLTVV.

This clone was seen at least ten times. The read ends 3 residues shy of where the CDR3 ends; the end is completed using the germline J gene. The chain has TRBV9 and TRBJ2-5, with 10 bases aligning to TRBD2. Trimming at V came to 5 bases and at J to 4 bases, leaving 11 bases not matched to a gene. The CDR3 sequence is 16 residues long. The germline V gene encodes CDR1 SGDLS and CDR2 YYNGEE. The part of the CDR3 DNA that was read is TGTGCCAGCAGTGCAAAGCTAGCGGGAGTAGGAGAGACC. It codes for CASSAKLAGVGET. The entire CDR3 is CASSAKLAGVGETQYF. The whole variable domain, filled in from reference TRBV9 and TRBJ2-5, reads DSGVTQTPKHLITATGQRVTLRCSPRSGDLSVYWYQQSLDQGLQFLIQYYNGEERAKGNILERFSAQQFPDLHSELNLSSLELGDSALYFCASSAKLAGVGETQYFGPGTRLLVL.

This clone has more than one count but fewer than ten. One end of the junction fails to match germline, which may point to a read error. The CDR3 end lies 3 residues beyond the end of the read and is filled in from the germline J gene. This sequence joins TRBV7-9 and TRBJ1-1; tentatively, D is TRBD1 (5 bases). This CDR3 has 14 residues. The germline CDR1 and CDR2 sequences are SEHNR and FQNEAQ (reference sequence). CDR3 in amino acids: CAGSWGGSDTEAFF. The covered CDR3 bases are TGTGCCGGCAGCTGGGGGGGGTCCGACACTGAA. Full variable domain (remainder filled in from reference TRBV7-9 and TRBJ1-1): DTGVSQNPRHKITKRGQNVTFRCDPISEHNRLYWYRQTLGQGPEFLTYFQNEAQLEKSRLLSDRFSAERPKGSFSTLEIQRTEQGDSAMYLCAGSWGGSDTEAFFGQGTRLTVV.

There are many counts of this clone. Coverage ceases 3 residues before the CDR3 finishes, and the germline J gene fills in the end. The chain combines TRBV13 with TRBJ1-1; the match to TRBD1 covers 7 bases. Germline loops: CDR1 PRHDT, CDR2 FYEKMQ (reference sequence). With 0 bases clipped from V and 0 bases from J, the junction kept 7 bases outside the gene matches. The CDR3 extends over 17 amino acids. The CDR3 DNA, read in part, is TGTGCCAGCAGCTTAGGTGGGACAGAACTAATGAACACTGAA. Translation: CASSLGGTELMNTE. The entire CDR3 protein reads CASSLGGTELMNTEAFF.

This clone was found many times. Mismatch with germline at one junction end may stem from a read error. The read terminates 3 residues before the CDR3 end, so the remaining end is supplied by the germline J gene. This sequence joins TRBV10-3 and TRBJ2-1, with 14 bases aligning to TRBD2. CDR1 is ENHRY, CDR2 SYGVKD, per germline. The CDR3 has 17 amino acids. CDR3 sequence: CALRGGLAGGVGNEQFF. The covered CDR3 bases are TGTGCCCTCAGAGGAGGACTAGCGGGAGGAGTGGGCAATGAG.

This clone was seen repeatedly, ten times or more. The read terminates 3 residues ahead of where the CDR3 ends, so the germline J gene completes it. The rearrangement joins TRBV30 to TRBJ1-5; the match to TRBD1 covers 8 bases. V shed 2 bases and J 1 base; nucleotides not matched to a gene: 1. Per germline, CDR1 GTSNPN and CDR2 SVGIG (reference sequence). The CDR3 contains 14 residues. The CDR3 reads CAWSTGGSNQPQHF. CDR3 bases read: TGTGCCTGGAGTACAGGGGGAAGCAATCAGCCC. Supplemented by reference TRBV30 and TRBJ1-5, the full variable domain reads SQTIHQWPATLVQPVGSPLSLECTVEGTSNPNLYWYRQAAGRGLQLLFYSVGIGQISSEVPQNLSASRPQDRQFILSSKKLLLSDSGFYLCAWSTGGSNQPQHFGDGTRLSIL.

This clone came up a few times. The read terminates 3 residues ahead of where the CDR3 ends, so the germline J gene completes it. The V and J genes are TRBV2 and TRBJ2-2; TRBD2 might be the D (6 bases). CDR3 size: 18 residues. V shed 6 bases and J shed 5 bases, with 25 bases lying between them. CDR1 and CDR2 from the germline V gene are SNHLY and FYNNEI. CDR3 residues: CASRVSTREAGWTGELFF. The part of the CDR3 DNA that was read is TGTGCCAGCAGGGTCTCCACTAGGGAGGCGGGGTGGACCGGGGAG.

A few counts support this clone. The CDR3 end is not reached by the read, which stops 3 residues before it; the germline J gene fills it in. V gene TRBV7-2 combines with J gene TRBJ2-7, with 14 nucleotides matching TRBD2. The junction had 7 bases not matched to a gene; V was cut back by 10 bases and J by 5 bases. The CDR3 runs 14 residues. In germline, CDR1 is SGHTA, CDR2 FQGNSA. The CDR3 here is CATGLAGVFHEQYF. CDR3 bases read: TGTGCCACGGGACTAGCGGGAGTATTCCACGAG.

A word on this clone: The read terminates 3 residues ahead of where the CDR3 ends, so the germline J gene completes it. This chain uses TRBV2 with TRBJ2-2; 7 nucleotides agree with TRBD2. Trimming removed 6 bases from V and 5 bases from J; junction bases left unmatched: 3. In germline, CDR1 is SNHLY, CDR2 FYNNEI. This CDR3 has 13 amino acids. The part of the CDR3 DNA that was read is TGTGCCAGCAGGCGGGAGAGAACCGGGGAG. Translated: CASRRERTGE. The full-length CDR3 reads as CASRRERTGELFF.